These T cell receptor beta chains were read from a single sample in a study of cytomegalovirus exposure and HLA in healthy donors. The protocol was immunoSEQ multiplex PCR, while the TCRdb copy is restricted to in-frame clones and leaves out a portion. The profile shows about 150,000 clones, approximately 94% of them singletons. The material sequenced was PBMCs. These receptors all stem from a man younger than 35 in good health and CMV-seropositive. CDR3s include the opening cysteine and the closing phenylalanine or tryptophan. The D gene is left open where the match is weak. The size field is filled for only some rows; it gives once, few, many or a size class.

cdr3_aa cdr3_nt d_call j_call clone_size v_call
CASKRAGGPYEQYF TGTGCCAGCAAAAGAGCGGGAGGGCCCTACGAGCAGTACTTC TRBD2 TRBJ2-7 - TRBV2
CASSVGQITLITYEQYF TGCGCCAGCAGCGTGGGACAGATAACTTTAATTACCTACGAGCAGTACTTC TRBD1 TRBJ2-7 - TRBV5-1
CASSGTNYGYTF TGTGCCAGCAGTGGGACAAACTATGGCTACACCTTC - TRBJ1-2 - TRBV2
CASSYGLWTEAFF TGTGCCAGCAGTTACGGGCTATGGACTGAAGCTTTCTTT - TRBJ1-1 - TRBV6-5
CASSLTGAGTEAFF TGTGCCAGCAGCTTAACAGGGGCAGGGACTGAAGCTTTCTTT - TRBJ1-1 - TRBV7-3
CASTVGLAGGKFF TGTGCCAGCACTGTAGGACTAGCGGGAGGAAAGTTCTTC TRBD2 TRBJ2-1 - TRBV2
CSASGTGELFF TGCAGTGCTAGCGGCACCGGGGAGCTGTTTTTT - TRBJ2-2 - TRBV20-1
CASSRGLAGYNEQFF TGTGCCAGCAGCCGAGGACTAGCGGGATATAATGAGCAGTTCTTC TRBD2 TRBJ2-1 - TRBV7-9
CASVQGSNQPQHF TGTGCCAGCGTACAGGGATCCAATCAGCCCCAGCATTTT - TRBJ1-5 - TRBV28
CASSSSAGGVDNEQFF TGTGCCAGCAGCTCCTCGGCGGGAGGCGTCGACAATGAGCAGTTCTTC TRBD2 TRBJ2-1 - TRBV7-6
CASSLLSGRAREQFF TGTGCCAGCAGCTTATTGAGCGGGAGGGCCCGGGAGCAGTTCTTC TRBD2 TRBJ2-1 - TRBV7-2
CASSLGLADYTGELFF TGTGCCAGCAGTTTGGGACTAGCGGATTACACCGGGGAGCTGTTTTTT TRBD2 TRBJ2-2 - TRBV28
CASSLVPGMQPQHF TGTGCCAGCAGCTTGGTTCCGGGGATGCAGCCCCAGCATTTT - TRBJ1-5 - TRBV5-4
CASSYMTGRHQPQHF TGTGCCAGCAGTTACATGACAGGAAGACACCAGCCCCAGCATTTT - TRBJ1-5 - TRBV6-6
CALGGGSYEQYF TGTGCCCTGGGGGGAGGTTCCTACGAGCAGTACTTC - TRBJ2-7 - TRBV30
CSVRSGLGGYNEQFF TGCAGCGTCCGTAGCGGTTTGGGGGGTTACAATGAGCAGTTCTTC - TRBJ2-1 - TRBV29-1
CASNEGGSYEQYF TGTGCCAGCAACGAGGGCGGCTCCTACGAGCAGTACTTC - TRBJ2-7 - TRBV2
CASSHRTGGPYEQYF TGCGCCAGCAGCCATCGAACAGGGGGCCCCTACGAGCAGTACTTC TRBD1 TRBJ2-7 - TRBV5-1
CASSQQGGSTEAFF TGTGCCAGCAGCCAACAGGGGGGGAGCACTGAAGCTTTCTTT TRBD1 TRBJ1-1 - TRBV27
CSVDGQGTGEQYF TGCAGCGTTGATGGACAGGGTACAGGCGAGCAGTACTTC TRBD1 TRBJ2-7 - TRBV29-1
CASSVSSGSTEQYF TGTGCCAGCAGTGTATCGAGCGGGAGTACCGAGCAGTACTTC TRBD2 TRBJ2-7 - TRBV2
CASRYIAVNTGELFF TGTGCCAGCAGATACATAGCGGTTAACACCGGGGAGCTGTTTTTT - TRBJ2-2 once TRBV6-1
CASSLTSGYTGELFF TGCGCCAGCAGCTTGACTAGCGGTTACACCGGGGAGCTGTTTTTT TRBD2 TRBJ2-2 - TRBV5-1
CASRSGQFAGELFF TGTGCCAGTAGGTCGGGACAATTTGCCGGGGAGCTGTTTTTT - TRBJ2-2 - TRBV19
CASSSGLSGSMTGELFF TGTGCCAGCAGCTCCGGTCTTAGCGGGAGTATGACCGGGGAGCTGTTTTTT TRBD2 TRBJ2-2 - TRBV28
CASSLGVLAGYQETQYF TGTGCCAGCAGCTTAGGGGTCCTAGCGGGTTACCAAGAGACCCAGTACTTC TRBD2 TRBJ2-5 - TRBV7-2
CASSPPLPQPQHF TGTGCCAGCAGCCCCCCACTCCCTCAGCCCCAGCATTTT - TRBJ1-5 - TRBV7-4
CASKTPSGLAGGRSPDQETQYF TGTGCCAGCAAAACACCCTCGGGACTAGCGGGAGGGCGTTCCCCCGACCAAGAGACCCAGTACTTC TRBD2 TRBJ2-5 - TRBV6-7
CASTPGRGGNTQYF TGTGCCAGCACCCCCGGGCGGGGCGGCAATACGCAGTATTTT - TRBJ2-3 - TRBV2
CASSPRTGGLPAEQYF TGTGCCAGCAGCCCTAGGACAGGGGGCCTCCCCGCCGAGCAGTACTTC TRBD1 TRBJ2-7 few TRBV7-9
CASSFGDNSNQPQHF TGCGCCAGCAGCTTCGGGGACAATAGCAATCAGCCCCAGCATTTT - TRBJ1-5 few TRBV5-1
CASKPRGAGEQYF TGTGCCAGCAAGCCTCGGGGGGCGGGGGAGCAGTACTTC - TRBJ2-7 - TRBV13
CASSAQTSGSYEQYF TGTGCCAGCAGCGCCCAGACTAGCGGATCCTACGAGCAGTACTTC TRBD2 TRBJ2-7 - TRBV5-4